The rows below give T cell receptor beta chains drawn from one sample of a study of shared clonotypes between healthy human individuals. The assay was immunoSEQ multiplex PCR, and TCRdb's table has in-frame clones only and misses some. The sample lists a few million clones, 93% seen once, with less than 2% in the top ten. Sequencing was carried out using naive CD8+ T cells from PBMCs. The receptors derive from a man aged 18 to 29 in good health. Some clones in this sample may be carry-over from other donors' samples. Each CDR3 is given with its conserved first and last residue. The order of the fields is clone size, V gene, J gene, D gene, CDR3 DNA, CDR3 protein. A D gene is named only where the DNA matches it firmly. Clone size appears in some rows only: once, few, many, or a class for an expanded clone.

.	TRBV27	TRBJ2-1	TRBD2	TGTGCCAGCAGTTTAGGGACTAGAAATGAGCAGTTCTTC	CASSLGTRNEQFF
.	TRBV7-9	TRBJ1-2	.	TGTGCCAGCAGCCCGGAGGGGGGCAGGGATGGCTACACCTTC	CASSPEGGRDGYTF
.	TRBV28	TRBJ2-2	.	TGTGCCAGCAGTCCCGACGGGAACACCGGGGAGCTGTTTTTT	CASSPDGNTGELFF
.	TRBV27	TRBJ2-1	.	TGTGCCAGCAGTTTATACAATTCTGAGCAGTTCTTC	CASSLYNSEQFF
few	TRBV30	TRBJ1-1	.	TGTGCCTGGAGTGTCGGGGGAAGGACTGAAGCTTTCTTT	CAWSVGGRTEAFF
.	TRBV7-9	TRBJ2-2	TRBD1	TGTGCCAGCAGCTTGGTCCTTAGTCAGGGGGCGGACACCGGGGAGCTGTTTTTT	CASSLVLSQGADTGELFF
once	TRBV10-3	TRBJ2-1	.	TGTGCCAGCCTCCCACAGGCCTCCTACAATGAGCAGTTCTTC	CASLPQASYNEQFF
.	TRBV5-6	TRBJ2-5	.	TGTGCCAGCAGCTTGGGACAGCCCGAGGTCGAAGAGACCCAGTACTTC	CASSLGQPEVEETQYF
.	TRBV7-9	TRBJ2-7	.	TGTGCCAGCAGCCGGAGGGGGGATCTCTACGAGCAGTACTTC	CASSRRGDLYEQYF
.	TRBV27	TRBJ2-1	TRBD2	TGTGCCAGCAGAGCATTCGTAGCGGGAGGATTGGATGAGCAGTTCTTC	CASRAFVAGGLDEQFF
.	TRBV19	TRBJ2-5	.	TGTGCCAGTAGTATGGGAAGGGTGAAGACCCAGTACTTC	CASSMGRVKTQYF
.	TRBV7-9	TRBJ2-1	TRBD2	TGTGCCAGCAGCCGGCCGCTGGGGGAGGGCCTGTATGAGCAGTTCTTC	CASSRPLGEGLYEQFF
.	TRBV19	TRBJ2-7	TRBD1	TGTGCCAGTAGTACGGGACAGGCATCCTCCTACGAGCAGTACTTC	CASSTGQASSYEQYF
.	TRBV5-1	TRBJ2-5	.	TGCGCCAGCAGGGACACCCGACTAGTTTTTGGAGAGACCCAGTACTTC	CASRDTRLVFGETQYF
.	TRBV5-8	TRBJ2-7	.	TGTGCCAGCAGCGCGTCCCGGGACGGCTTCTACGAGCAGTACTTC	CASSASRDGFYEQYF
.	TRBV27	TRBJ2-5	TRBD2	TGTGCCAGCAGACGGGGACCGGGACTAGCGTCCCAAGAGACCCAGTACTTC	CASRRGPGLASQETQYF
once	TRBV13	TRBJ2-1	.	TGTGCCAGCAGCTCCCAGGGCTTAGCGGTCCCGCATGGGAATGAGCAGTTCTTC	CASSSQGLAVPHGNEQFF
.	TRBV4-2	TRBJ2-2	.	TGTGCTATGAGAGGACTACCCACCGGGGAGCTGTTTTTT	CAMRGLPTGELFF
.	TRBV11-2	TRBJ1-1	.	TGTGCCAGCAGCTTAGGTCGAAGGGATGACGCTTTCTTT	CASSLGRRDDAFF
once	TRBV19	TRBJ2-7	TRBD2	TGTGCCAGTAGTGCGGGGGGGATAGGGTCCTACGAGCAGTACTTC	CASSAGGIGSYEQYF
.	TRBV19	TRBJ2-6	.	TGTGCCAGTCTAAACTGGGATCTCTCCTCTGGGGCCAACGTCCTGACTTTC	CASLNWDLSSGANVLTF
.	TRBV14	TRBJ2-7	TRBD2	TGTGCCAGCAGCTCCGGACTAGCGGGAGGACTGAGCTCCTACGAGCAGTACTTC	CASSSGLAGGLSSYEQYF
.	TRBV6-6	TRBJ1-1	.	TGTGCCAGCGGGGGCTGGAACACTGAAGCTTTCTTT	CASGGWNTEAFF
.	TRBV14	TRBJ1-1	.	TGTGCCAGCAGCCAAGATTGGACGGAAGCTTTCTTT	CASSQDWTEAFF
.	TRBV9	TRBJ2-7	.	TGTGCCAGCAGCGTTGGAGACAGCACCTACGAGCAGTACTTC	CASSVGDSTYEQYF
.	TRBV9	TRBJ2-1	TRBD2	TGTGCCAGCAGCCTGCCACTAGCGGGCTACGTCAGTGAGCAGTTCTTC	CASSLPLAGYVSEQFF
.	TRBV6-5	TRBJ2-2	TRBD2	TGTGCCAGCAGTTTAGGGACTAGCAAAACCGGGGAGCTGTTTTTT	CASSLGTSKTGELFF
once	TRBV30	TRBJ2-7	TRBD2	TGTGCCTGTGGGGGGGGACTTTTGGGATACGAGCAGTACTTC	CACGGGLLGYEQYF
.	TRBV28	TRBJ1-4	.	TGTGCCAGCAGCCCCGATCTTGGAGTAAATGAAAAACTGTTTTTT	CASSPDLGVNEKLFF
.	TRBV5-8	TRBJ1-2	.	TGTGCCAGCAGCACAGGACGATATGGCTACACCTTC	CASSTGRYGYTF
.	TRBV14	TRBJ2-5	.	TGTGCCAGCAGCCAAGGGGATCTAGCCCAAGAGACCCAGTACTTC	CASSQGDLAQETQYF
.	TRBV28	TRBJ1-5	.	TGTGCCAGCAGTGATGGGATGCCCCAGCATTTT	CASSDGMPQHF
.	TRBV6-1	TRBJ1-5	TRBD1	TGTGCCAGCAGTACAGGGGCCTTGCAGCCCCAGCATTTT	CASSTGALQPQHF
.	TRBV27	TRBJ1-1	.	TGTGCCAGCAGTCCCCGGAGACAGGTGAACACTGAAGCTTTCTTT	CASSPRRQVNTEAFF
.	TRBV11-3	TRBJ2-7	TRBD1	TGTGCCAGCAGCTCCCCGGGACAGGGGCCCTACGAGCAGTACTTC	CASSSPGQGPYEQYF
.	TRBV5-1	TRBJ2-7	TRBD2	TGCGCCAGCAGCTTGGGGCTAGCGGGAGTGGGGAGGCCCCCCTACGAGCAGTACTTC	CASSLGLAGVGRPPYEQYF
.	TRBV28	TRBJ1-5	.	TGTGCCAGCAGTTTTGGGGCGGGGCAGCCCCAGCATTTT	CASSFGAGQPQHF
.	TRBV4-1	TRBJ2-1	.	TGCGCCAGCAGCCCCTTAGAGGCGTACAATGAGCAGTTCTTC	CASSPLEAYNEQFF
.	TRBV28	TRBJ2-2	TRBD2	TGTGCCAGCAGCTTACTAGCGGGAGGGAACACCGGGGAGCTGTTTTTT	CASSLLAGGNTGELFF
.	TRBV28	TRBJ1-2	.	TGTGCCAGCAGTCGACTAAGGGACGAAGCCCATAACGACTATGGCTACACCTTC	CASSRLRDEAHNDYGYTF
.	TRBV15	TRBJ1-1	.	TGTGCCACCAGCAGAGATAGACAGTTGAACACTGAAGCTTTCTTT	CATSRDRQLNTEAFF
.	TRBV9	TRBJ1-4	.	TGTGCCAGCAGCGCAAGACAGGATAATGAAAAACTGTTTTTT	CASSARQDNEKLFF
.	TRBV29-1	TRBJ2-7	TRBD1	TGCAGCTCAGGGGGCGGACATGGCGAGCAGTACTTC	CSSGGGHGEQYF
.	TRBV7-6	TRBJ2-1	.	TGTGCCAGCAGCCCCTTGGGCTACAATGAGCAGTTCTTC	CASSPLGYNEQFF
.	TRBV28	TRBJ2-5	.	TGTGCCAGCAGTTCGGTGAGGTTAGTGGGAGAGACCCAGTACTTC	CASSSVRLVGETQYF
.	TRBV4-1	TRBJ1-2	.	TGCGCCAGCAGCCAAGGGGGTAGGGGACTTTATGGCTACACCTTC	CASSQGGRGLYGYTF
once	TRBV9	TRBJ2-5	TRBD2	TGTGCCAGCAGCGCCCAGGGCGGGGGGCGTGAGACCCAGTACTTC	CASSAQGGGRETQYF
few	TRBV9	TRBJ1-1	.	TGTGCCAGCAGCCAACAGGGTTGGGACACTGAAGCTTTCTTT	CASSQQGWDTEAFF
few	TRBV15	TRBJ1-1	.	TGTGCCACCAGCGGAGAACAGGGTAGTGACACTGAAGCTTTCTTT	CATSGEQGSDTEAFF
.	TRBV28	TRBJ2-7	TRBD1	TGTGCCAGCAGATCGGGACAGGGGAGCTCCTACGAGCAGTACTTC	CASRSGQGSSYEQYF
once	TRBV9	TRBJ2-3	TRBD2	TGTGCCAGCAGCCCCTACCCAGCGGGAATCACAGATACGCAGTATTTT	CASSPYPAGITDTQYF
.	TRBV11-3	TRBJ2-2	.	TGTGCCAGCAGCTCGAGACCCGAATACACCGGGGAGCTGTTTTTT	CASSSRPEYTGELFF
.	TRBV7-9	TRBJ2-7	.	TGTGCCAGCAGCTTTTCAACAGGGGAGCAGTACTTC	CASSFSTGEQYF
.	TRBV14	TRBJ1-1	.	TGTGCCAGCAGCCAAGATTGGACAGCAGTGAACACTGAAGCTTTCTTT	CASSQDWTAVNTEAFF